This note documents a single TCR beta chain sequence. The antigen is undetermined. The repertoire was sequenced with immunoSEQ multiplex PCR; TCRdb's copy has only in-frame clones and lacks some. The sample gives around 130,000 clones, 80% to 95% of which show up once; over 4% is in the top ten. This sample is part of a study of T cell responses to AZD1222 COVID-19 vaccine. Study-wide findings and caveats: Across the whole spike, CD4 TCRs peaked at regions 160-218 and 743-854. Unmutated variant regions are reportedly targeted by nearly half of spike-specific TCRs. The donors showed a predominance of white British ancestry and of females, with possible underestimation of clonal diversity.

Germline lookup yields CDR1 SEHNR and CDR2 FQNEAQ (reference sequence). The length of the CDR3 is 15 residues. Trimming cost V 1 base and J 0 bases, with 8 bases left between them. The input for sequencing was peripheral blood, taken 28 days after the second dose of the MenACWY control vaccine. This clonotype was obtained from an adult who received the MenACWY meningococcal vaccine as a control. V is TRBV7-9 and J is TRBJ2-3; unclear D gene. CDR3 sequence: CASSLVGGSTDTQYF. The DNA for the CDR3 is TGTGCCAGCAGCTTAGTAGGTGGAAGCACAGATACGCAGTATTTT.